A selection of T cell receptor beta chains follows, all from one sample in a study of T cell clones after liver transplantation. Clones were read by immunoSEQ multiplex PCR, and TCRdb kept only the in-frame ones, dropping some. The data show more than 95,000 clones, around 80% seen once. The sample consisted of CD4+ T cells from blood, taken around 44 months after liver transplant. These receptors all come from a human patient who received a liver transplant. Part of the T cell pool may stem from the graft donor. The CDR3 runs from the conserved cysteine through the conserved F or W. The D gene is left open where the match is weak. Clone size is shown for a subset of rows, as once, few, many or a class of expanded clone.

V	size	J	D	CDR3	DNA
TRBV5-1	NA	TRBJ2-3	NA	CASSTASTDTQYF	TGCGCCAGCTCGACGGCTAGCACAGATACGCAGTATTTT
TRBV15	NA	TRBJ1-5	NA	CATSSVIQPQHF	TGTGCCACCAGCAGTGTGATTCAGCCCCAGCATTTT
TRBV6-5	NA	TRBJ1-2	NA	CASSYGFGGLNYGYTF	TGTGCCAGCAGTTACGGTTTTGGGGGTCTTAACTATGGCTACACCTTC
TRBV5-5	NA	TRBJ1-2	NA	CASSLEQADYGYTF	TGTGCCAGCAGCTTGGAGCAGGCAGACTATGGCTACACCTTC
TRBV5-1	NA	TRBJ2-3	TRBD2	CASKLLASGTDTQYF	TGCGCCAGCAAGCTCCTTGCTAGCGGGACGGATACGCAGTATTTT
TRBV5-1	NA	TRBJ1-3	TRBD1	CASSPDRTRGNTIYF	TGCGCCAGCAGCCCGGACAGGACTCGTGGAAACACCATATATTTT
TRBV15	NA	TRBJ2-5	NA	CATSTRRGSETQYF	TGTGCCACCAGCACCCGTCGGGGATCGGAGACCCAGTACTTC
TRBV20-1	NA	TRBJ1-1	NA	CRGGGTEAFF	TGCAGAGGGGGTGGAACTGAAGCTTTCTTT
TRBV6-5	NA	TRBJ2-5	NA	CASSELQGRRTQYF	TGTGCCAGCAGCGAACTACAGGGCCGGAGGACCCAGTACTTC
TRBV21-1	few	TRBJ2-7	NA	CARRRGPYEQYF	TGTGCCAGGAGGAGGGGGCCCTACGAGCAGTACTTC
TRBV5-1	NA	TRBJ1-1	NA	CASSSRTADTEAFF	TGCGCCAGCAGCTCGAGAACAGCGGACACTGAAGCTTTCTTT
TRBV27	NA	TRBJ1-2	NA	CASSADTLNYGYTF	TGTGCCAGCAGTGCGGACACACTAAACTATGGCTACACCTTC
TRBV7-3	NA	TRBJ2-1	NA	CASSPDSASEQFF	TGTGCCAGCAGCCCCGATTCAGCCAGCGAGCAGTTCTTC
TRBV7-2	NA	TRBJ1-2	TRBD1	CASSDRDGYGYTF	TGTGCCAGCAGCGACAGGGATGGCTATGGCTACACCTTC
TRBV6-1	NA	TRBJ1-6	NA	CASVRPNSPLHF	TGTGCCAGCGTCCGCCCTAATTCACCCCTCCACTTT
TRBV9	NA	TRBJ1-2	NA	CASSVDYRINYGYTF	TGTGCCAGCAGCGTAGACTATAGGATAAACTATGGCTACACCTTC
TRBV28	NA	TRBJ1-1	NA	CASREKSGTEAFF	TGTGCCAGCAGGGAAAAGAGCGGAACTGAAGCTTTCTTT
TRBV5-4	NA	TRBJ2-1	NA	CASSLEPIINEQFF	TGTGCCAGCAGCTTGGAGCCGATTATAAATGAGCAGTTCTTC
TRBV18	once	TRBJ2-7	NA	CASSPIAPSYEQYF	TGTGCCAGCTCACCGATCGCTCCTTCCTACGAGCAGTACTTC
TRBV7-6	NA	TRBJ2-1	NA	CASSLAYLNNEQFF	TGTGCCAGCAGCTTAGCTTATCTTAACAATGAGCAGTTCTTC
TRBV19	NA	TRBJ2-1	NA	CASSTRAKSLGNEQFF	TGTGCCAGTAGTACCCGGGCCAAATCCTTGGGCAATGAGCAGTTCTTC
TRBV27	once	TRBJ2-7	NA	CASSLGRVLGEQYF	TGTGCCAGCAGTTTGGGCAGGGTCTTAGGCGAGCAGTACTTC
TRBV11-2	NA	TRBJ2-1	NA	CASSHRHSSVNEQFF	TGTGCCAGCAGCCACCGGCACAGTTCGGTCAATGAGCAGTTCTTC
TRBV5-4	NA	TRBJ2-6	NA	CASSSRKGYSGANVLTF	TGTGCCAGCAGCAGCCGGAAAGGGTACTCTGGGGCCAACGTCCTGACTTTC
TRBV5-1	once	TRBJ2-3	NA	CASSRSGGNTDTQYF	TGCGCCAGCAGCCGGTCTGGGGGGAACACAGATACGCAGTATTTT
TRBV7-2	few	TRBJ2-1	NA	CASSLKIGYNEQFF	TGTGCCAGCAGCTTAAAAATCGGTTACAATGAGCAGTTCTTC